These 21 T cell receptor beta chains originate from one sample sequenced in a study of tissue T cells after allogeneic stem cell transplantation. Steroid-refractory graft-versus-host disease after allogeneic hematopoietic cell transplant qualified adults for prospective research-autopsy enrollment. The table came from immunoSEQ multiplex PCR; TCRdb's copy has only in-frame clones and leaves some out. The table shows 2,900 or so clones, with approximately 70% occurring only once. The specimen comprised colon tissue, sampled at autopsy. The receptors were gathered from a male patient at least 60 years old with steroid-refractory graft-versus-host disease after an allogeneic stem cell transplant. Some of these T cells may belong to the graft donor.

The V and J genes are TRBV2 and TRBJ2-2; D might be TRBD1 or TRBD2, each matching 6 bases. The V gene's germline CDR1 is SNHLY and CDR2 FYNNEI. V was clipped by 4 bases and J by 7 bases, with 16 bases between them. The CDR3 consists of 15 residues. CDR3 residues: CASSGTGGILGELFF. DNA of the CDR3: TGTGCCAGCAGTGGTACCGGGGGCATCCTCGGGGAGCTGTTTTTT. The variable domain in full, completed from reference TRBV2 and TRBJ2-2, reads EPEVTQTPSHQVTQMGQEVILRCVPISNHLYFYWYRQILGQKVEFLVSFYNNEISEKSEIFDDQFSVERPDGSNFTLKIRSTKLEDSAMYFCASSGTGGILGELFFGEGSRLTVL.

J is TRBJ2-1 and V is TRBV25-1, with 7 bases fitting TRBD1. CDR1 is MGHDK, CDR2 SYGVNS, per germline. CDR3 length equals 14 residues. The ends lost 10 bases at V and 5 bases at J; junction bases unmatched: 11. The DNA of the CDR3 is TGTGCCACCAAGGGACAGTCGTTCGACAATGAGCAGTTCTTC. Translation: CATKGQSFDNEQFF.

V usage is TRBV19 and J usage is TRBJ2-1; the D is unclear. Germline V lookup: CDR1 LNHDA, CDR2 SQIVND (reference sequence). The V end lost 1 base, the J end lost 6 bases, and 4 bases lay between the germline ends. CDR3 length: 12 amino acids. DNA for the CDR3: TGTGCCAGTAGTATAGGAGGCAATGAGCAGTTCTTC. It is translated as CASSIGGNEQFF.

The chain recombines TRBV6-5 with TRBJ2-5; 7 bases line up with TRBD1. CDR3 length: 15 residues. Germline V gene lookup returns CDR1 MNHEY and CDR2 SVGAGI. The ends lost 2 bases at V and 2 bases at J; junction bases unmatched: 5. As DNA, the CDR3 is TGTGCCAGCAGTTACCAACCGGGACAGCAAGAGACCCAGTACTTC. Translated: CASSYQPGQQETQYF.

This chain links TRBV6-5 with TRBJ2-1; 10 bases fit TRBD1. Losses at the gene ends were 7 bases for V and 7 bases for J; bases not matched to a gene: 7. CDR1 is MNHEY and CDR2 is SVGAGI in the germline V gene. CDR3 length: 14 amino acids. The CDR3 DNA is TGTGCCAGCAAATGGACAGGGGGGCGGAATGAGCAGTTCTTC. Amino acids: CASKWTGGRNEQFF.

The V call is TRBV11-2, the J call TRBJ1-4; no clear D. The CDR3 covers 14 residues. Germline assignment: CDR1 SGHAT and CDR2 FQNNGV. The V and J ends lost 4 bases and 7 bases respectively, with 13 bases between them. This chain's CDR3 is CASSSRRDREKLFF. CDR3 bases: TGTGCCAGCAGCTCGAGACGAGACCGTGAAAAACTGTTTTTT.

J is TRBJ2-5 and V is TRBV11-3, with D perhaps matching TRBD2 (5 bases). In germline, CDR1 is SGHNT, CDR2 YENEEA. This CDR3 has 18 amino acids. V was trimmed by 7 bases and J by 4 bases, leaving 28 bases between them. CDR3 residues: CASNEGAGRRPERETQYF. For the CDR3, the DNA is TGTGCCAGCAACGAGGGTGCAGGACGGAGGCCTGAACGAGAGACCCAGTACTTC.

The chain has TRBV6-2 or TRBV6-3 and TRBJ1-5; D gene unclear. The CDR3 runs 13 residues. Germline-derived CDR1 and CDR2 are MNHEY and SVGEGT. V shed 1 base and J shed 4 bases, with 5 bases lying between them. The CDR3 reads CASSYYANQPQHF. In DNA, the CDR3 is TGTGCCAGCAGTTACTATGCGAATCAGCCCCAGCATTTT.

The chain joins TRBV5-4 to TRBJ1-2, with 7 bases aligning to TRBD1. J was trimmed by 6 bases and V by 5 bases; bases with no gene match: 10. The CDR3 runs to 14 residues. Looked up from germline, CDR1 is SGHNT and CDR2 is YYREEE (reference sequence). CDR3 amino acids: CASSLAGGQDGYTF. CDR3 DNA sequence: TGTGCCAGCAGTTTAGCAGGGGGTCAAGATGGCTACACCTTC.

The chain combines TRBV23-1 with TRBJ1-6; D gene unclear. TRBV23-1 is treated as an ORF (open reading frame) with a function not yet certain. V dropped 3 bases and J dropped 0 bases, with 15 bases sitting between them. CDR3 size: 18 residues. The CDR3 DNA follows: TGCGCCAGCAGTCACCCCCCTGGGCGGAGCTCCTATAATTCACCCCTCCACTTT. Translating it yields CASSHPPGRSSYNSPLHF.

The chain couples TRBV6-5 to TRBJ2-5; D remains unclear. Trimming removed 8 bases from V and 0 bases from J, with 10 bases in between. The germline V gene encodes CDR1 MNHEY and CDR2 SVGAGI. The CDR3 has 13 residues. Here the CDR3 reads CASRPDYQETQYF. The CDR3 nucleotides are TGTGCCAGCCGCCCTGACTACCAAGAGACCCAGTACTTC.

This clone was seen once. The V call is TRBV7-3, the J call TRBJ2-3; TRBD2 matches 8 bases. In germline, CDR1 is SGHTA, CDR2 FQGTGA. V shed 5 bases, J shed 6 bases, and the junction held 13 bases outside the gene matches. The CDR3 has 16 residues. CDR3 bases: TGTGCCAGCAGCCCTCCCCAGCGGGGGTTCGCGGATACGCAGTATTTT. Protein sequence: CASSPPQRGFADTQYF.

The rearrangement uses TRBV28 and TRBJ2-5; the match to TRBD1 covers 7 bases. Trimming took 4 bases from V and 4 from J; bases not matched to a gene: 9. The CDR3 loop spans 15 amino acids. CDR1 is MDHEN and CDR2 is SYDVKM in the germline V gene. The CDR3 DNA sequence: TGTGCCAGCAGTTCCCTCCGGGACAGCGGAGAGACCCAGTACTTC. This sequence encodes CASSSLRDSGETQYF.

The chain has TRBV6-5 and TRBJ2-4, with TRBD1 as a possible D gene (6 bases). This CDR3 spans 14 amino acids. Germline V gives CDR1 MNHEY, CDR2 SVGAGI. V was trimmed by 6 bases and J by 0 bases, leaving 9 bases between them. Here the CDR3 DNA reads TGTGCCAGCAGGGACAGTCTAGCCAAAAACATTCAGTACTTC. This codes for CASRDSLAKNIQYF.

This clone was counted only a few times. The chain combines TRBV5-1 with TRBJ2-4, with D hard to call. The CDR3 covers 15 residues. Germline V gives CDR1 SGHRS, CDR2 YFSETQ. V was clipped by 1 base and J by 7 bases, with 15 bases between them. The CDR3 region is CASSLSLGLGNIQYF. CDR3 sequence (DNA): TGCGCCAGCAGCTTGAGTTTGGGATTGGGTAACATTCAGTACTTC. The variable domain in full, with the rest retrieved from reference TRBV5-1 and TRBJ2-4, is KAGVTQTPRYLIKTRGQQVTLSCSPISGHRSVSWYQQTPGQGLQFLFEYFSETQRNKGNFPGRFSGRQFSNSRSEMNVSTLELGDSALYLCASSLSLGLGNIQYFGAGTRLSVL.

The rearrangement joins TRBV11-2 to TRBJ1-1; TRBD1 might be the D (6 bases). Per germline, CDR1 SGHAT and CDR2 FQNNGV. The CDR3 runs 19 residues. The V end lost 2 bases, the J end lost 1 base, and 23 bases lay between the germline ends. CDR3 amino acids: CASSLNLIGQSLRNTEAFF. CDR3 DNA sequence: TGTGCCAGCAGCTTAAACCTTATTGGACAGAGCCTTAGGAACACTGAAGCTTTCTTT.

The V and J genes are TRBV28 and TRBJ2-5, with D perhaps TRBD2 (6 bases). Germline loops: CDR1 MDHEN, CDR2 SYDVKM. The V gene lost 6 bases and the J gene lost 7 bases, with 21 bases spanning the gap. The CDR3 consists of 15 residues. This CDR3 reads CASSLKARGRATQYF. The DNA for the CDR3 is TGTGCCAGCAGCTTGAAGGCGCGGGGAAGGGCGACCCAGTACTTC.

This clone counts as large. The sample holds other DNA sequences that translate to the same CDR3. V gene TRBV11-3 combines with J gene TRBJ1-1; the D is unclear. This CDR3 comprises 13 residues. CDR1 and CDR2 from the germline V gene are SGHNT and YENEEA. Trimming left V 1 base short and J 2 bases short, with 5 bases between. This CDR3 reads CASSLGENTEAFF. CDR3 sequence (DNA): TGTGCCAGCAGCTTAGGGGAAAACACTGAAGCTTTCTTT. Looking up the rest from reference TRBV11-3 and TRBJ1-1 gives the full variable domain: EAGVVQSPRYKIIEKKQPVAFWCNPISGHNTLYWYLQNLGQGPELLIRYENEEAVDDSQLPKDRFSAERLKGVDSTLKIQPAELGDSAVYLCASSLGENTEAFFGQGTRLTVV.

The rearrangement joins TRBV2 to TRBJ1-1; D call uncertain. Trimming removed 5 bases at V and 5 bases at J, with 12 bases between. Germline V gene sequence: CDR1 SNHLY, CDR2 FYNNEI. The CDR3 extends over 13 amino acids. The DNA of the CDR3 is TGTGCCAGCAGTCATAGGGCCGGTACTGAAGCTTTCTTT. Residues: CASSHRAGTEAFF.

The chain recombines TRBV25-1 with TRBJ1-2, with D possibly being TRBD1 (5 bases). Germline lookup yields CDR1 MGHDK and CDR2 SYGVNS. V lost 5 bases, J lost 7 bases, and 20 bases lay in between. There are 15 residues in the CDR3. CDR3 region: CASSTIQGGVSGYTF. CDR3 nucleotides: TGTGCCAGCAGTACCATCCAGGGTGGGGTATCTGGCTACACCTTC.

The chain has TRBV10-3 and TRBJ2-2, with D perhaps given as TRBD1 or TRBD2 (5 bases each). V was shortened by 0 bases and J by 7 bases, with 15 bases between the two germline ends. This CDR3 has 16 amino acids. Germline V gene data show CDR1 as ENHRY and CDR2 as SYGVKD. As DNA, the CDR3 is TGTGCCATCAGTGAGTCGCGTCGAGTGGGGGTCGGGGAGCTGTTTTTT. Its translation is CAISESRRVGVGELFF.